This T cell receptor beta chain was recovered during a study of lymphopenia after photon versus proton radiotherapy. Findings of the study overall: Post-nadir TCR diversity decline inversely tracked overall survival among those who died. Relative stability marked proton patients; photon patients lost diversity and naive cells. Oligoclonal CD8+ Temra expansion after nadir drove photon patients' diversity drop.

Profiling relied on immunoSEQ multiplex PCR, and the TCRdb table lists in-frame clones only, not all of them. This sample carries about 30,000 clones, around 94% of them seen once, and the ten largest clones take roughly 0.78%. Notes on this clone: Its antigen is currently unknown.

Sequenced here: peripheral blood, sampled from a patient treated with photon-based radiotherapy. The origin of this receptor is a woman in her forties or fifties with cholangiocarcinoma.

In DNA, the CDR3 is TGTGCCAGCAACCCGGACAGGGTAACCTATGGCTACACCTTC. Translation: CASNPDRVTYGYTF. The chain uses TRBV5-8 and TRBJ1-2, with 8 nucleotides matching TRBD1. Losses at the gene ends were 6 bases for V and 4 bases for J; bases not matched to a gene: 8. Per the germline V gene, CDR1 is SGHTS and CDR2 is YDEGEE. This CDR3 region has 14 residues.